This T cell receptor (beta chain) was recovered during a study of T cells after yellow fever vaccination. Each CDR3 protein is one row after TCRdb ran MiXCR on the 5' RACE reads. The table has 100,000 to 150,000 distinct CDR3 sequences, roughly 10% seen once. This clonotype was seen at least ten times. The input for sequencing was CD8+ T cells sorted from PBMCs, taken on the day of the yellow fever booster vaccination. The sequence was obtained from a man between 18 and 29 years old who received the YFV17D yellow fever vaccine.

The CDR3, as DNA: TGTGCCAGCAGTTCCGGACGGGGGAACTACGAGCAGTACTTC. It codes for CASSSGRGNYEQYF. The rearrangement uses TRBV6-5 and TRBJ2-7; D is possibly TRBD2 (6 bases). The CDR3 totals 14 residues. Trimming shortened V by 4 bases and J by 3 bases, and 13 bases separated the two germline ends. Germline V gene data show CDR1 as MNHEY and CDR2 as SVGAGI.